Sequencing of this T cell receptor (beta chain) was carried out in a study of blood T cell repertoires in COVID-19. The protocol was immunoSEQ multiplex PCR, while the TCRdb copy is restricted to in-frame clones and leaves out a portion. Among 150,000 or so clones listed, around 80% were seen once. Grouping used clinical history reported by participants in a survey and questionnaire. The V gene end was trimmed by 5 bases and the J gene end by 5 bases; junction bases not matched to a gene: 6. Germline V gene data show CDR1 as SGHTA and CDR2 as FQGNSA. The CDR3 totals 17 residues. This chain links TRBV7-2 with TRBJ2-1, with 16 positions matching TRBD2. This clonotype was obtained from a woman aged 45-60 years who had recovered from COVID-19. The specimen was PBMCs or T cells enriched from blood (not recorded which). The CDR3 sequence: CASSPPGLAGGHNEQFF. The CDR3 DNA is TGTGCCAGCAGCCCCCCGGGACTAGCGGGGGGGCACAATGAGCAGTTCTTC.